These T cell receptor beta chains were read from a single sample in a study of OX40 agonist ivuxolimab in advanced cancers. TCRdb's copy holds only in-frame clones and misses some; the assay was immunoSEQ multiplex PCR. Altogether 45,000 to 60,000 clones are present, 90% to 95% being singletons, with the ten largest covering roughly 12%. The sequenced sample was CD4+ or CD8+ T cells sorted from blood, obtained in a trial of the OX40 agonist ivuxolimab. Source of these receptors: an adult with an advanced solid tumor such as melanoma, head and neck, liver or kidney cancer. Each CDR3 is given with its conserved first and last residue. A D gene is named only where the DNA matches it firmly.

j_gene,len,v_gene,d_gene,CDR3aa
TRBJ2-1,14,TRBV4-1,TRBD2,CASSPAGLYNEQFF
TRBJ2-2,15,TRBV29-1,NA,CSVELANANTGELFF
TRBJ1-2,16,TRBV7-9,TRBD1,CASSFYSGTGGDGYTF
TRBJ1-5,17,TRBV4-1,NA,CASSQLAGRGGNQPQHF
TRBJ2-7,13,TRBV2,NA,CASSTMGDGEQYF
TRBJ2-1,18,TRBV5-1,NA,CASSLGWGRGVSYNEQFF
TRBJ1-1,13,TRBV9,NA,CASSDGRTTEAFF
TRBJ2-7,13,TRBV18,NA,CASSTGTAYEQYF
TRBJ2-3,17,TRBV11-2,TRBD2,CASSSWGGWASTDTQYF
TRBJ2-3,13,TRBV7-9,NA,CASSLAGGDTQYF
TRBJ1-3,16,TRBV5-1,NA,CASSLDIVGYGNTIYF
TRBJ1-3,15,TRBV6-6,NA,CASSYSMVGGNTIYF
TRBJ2-5,18,TRBV5-1,TRBD2,CASSLGLAGDYLQETQYF
TRBJ2-2,17,TRBV4-1,TRBD2,CASSQGGGRARAGELFF
TRBJ2-7,15,TRBV18,TRBD1,CASSPGTGVIYEQYF
TRBJ1-4,13,TRBV19,NA,CASSPGTKGKLFF
TRBJ2-2,16,TRBV19,NA,CASSLLRSANTGELFF
TRBJ2-5,14,TRBV5-1,TRBD1,CASSPWDSQETQYF
TRBJ2-5,18,TRBV5-6,TRBD2,CASSLVPWASGYQETQYF
TRBJ2-5,15,TRBV5-1,NA,CASSSNTANQETQYF
TRBJ2-7,14,TRBV9,NA,CASSVEGQPPEQYF
TRBJ2-1,17,TRBV5-4,TRBD2,CASSSQRGRSSYNEQFF
TRBJ1-5,15,TRBV4-1,TRBD1,CASSQWDRGDRPQHF
TRBJ1-1,15,TRBV18,NA,CASSPFDSVNTEAFF
TRBJ2-3,18,TRBV5-1,TRBD2,CASSLPGTSGGSTDTQYF
TRBJ1-6,18,TRBV6-1,NA,CASSERPPGSSYNSPLHF